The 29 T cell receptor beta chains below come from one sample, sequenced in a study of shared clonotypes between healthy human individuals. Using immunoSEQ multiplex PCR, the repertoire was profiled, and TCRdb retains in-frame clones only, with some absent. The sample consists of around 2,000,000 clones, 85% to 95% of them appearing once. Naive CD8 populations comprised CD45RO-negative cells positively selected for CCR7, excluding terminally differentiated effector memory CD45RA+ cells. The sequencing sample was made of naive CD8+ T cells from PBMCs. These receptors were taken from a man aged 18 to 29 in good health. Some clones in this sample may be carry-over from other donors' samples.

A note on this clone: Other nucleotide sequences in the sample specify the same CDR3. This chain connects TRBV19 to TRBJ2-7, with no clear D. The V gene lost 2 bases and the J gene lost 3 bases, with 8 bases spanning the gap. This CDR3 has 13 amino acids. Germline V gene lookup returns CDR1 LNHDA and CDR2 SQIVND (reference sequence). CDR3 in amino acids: CASSITGVYEQYF. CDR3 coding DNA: TGTGCCAGTAGTATAACGGGCGTCTACGAGCAGTACTTC.

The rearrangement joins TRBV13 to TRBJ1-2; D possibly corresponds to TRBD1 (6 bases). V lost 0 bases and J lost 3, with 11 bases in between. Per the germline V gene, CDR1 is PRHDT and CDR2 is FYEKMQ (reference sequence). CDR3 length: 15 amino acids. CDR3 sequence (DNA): TGTGCCAGCAGCTTAGGCCGAGGGGGATACTATGGCTACACCTTC. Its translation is CASSLGRGGYYGYTF.

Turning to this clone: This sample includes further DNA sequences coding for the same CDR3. Here the CDR3 reads CASSFGLAGDEQYF. CDR3 in DNA: TGTGCCAGCAGTTTTGGACTAGCGGGAGACGAGCAGTACTTC. This rearrangement joins TRBV27 to TRBJ2-7; 13 nucleotides agree with TRBD2. The CDR3 has 14 amino acids. The germline gives CDR1 MNHEY, CDR2 SMNVEV (reference sequence). The V gene end was trimmed by 3 bases and the J gene end by 5 bases; junction bases not matched to a gene: 1.

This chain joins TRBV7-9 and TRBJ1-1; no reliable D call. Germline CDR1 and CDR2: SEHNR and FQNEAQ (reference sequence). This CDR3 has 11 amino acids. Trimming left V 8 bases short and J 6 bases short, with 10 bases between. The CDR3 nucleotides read TGTGCCAGCGGAATTCGGGCTGAAGCTTTCTTT. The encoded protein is CASGIRAEAFF.

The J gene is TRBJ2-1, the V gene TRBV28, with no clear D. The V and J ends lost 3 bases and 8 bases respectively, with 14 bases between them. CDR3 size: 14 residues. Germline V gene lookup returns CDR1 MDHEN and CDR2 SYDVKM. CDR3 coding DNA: TGTGCCAGCAGTTTGCCAAGTTCGTTCGATGAGCAGTTCTTC. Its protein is CASSLPSSFDEQFF.

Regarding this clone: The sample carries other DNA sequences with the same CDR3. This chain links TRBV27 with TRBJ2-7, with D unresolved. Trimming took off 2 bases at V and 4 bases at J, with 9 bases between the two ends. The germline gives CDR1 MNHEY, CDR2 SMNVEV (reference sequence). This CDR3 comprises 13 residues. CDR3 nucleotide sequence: TGTGCCAGCAGTTTAGAATCAGGTTACGAGCAGTACTTC. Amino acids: CASSLESGYEQYF.

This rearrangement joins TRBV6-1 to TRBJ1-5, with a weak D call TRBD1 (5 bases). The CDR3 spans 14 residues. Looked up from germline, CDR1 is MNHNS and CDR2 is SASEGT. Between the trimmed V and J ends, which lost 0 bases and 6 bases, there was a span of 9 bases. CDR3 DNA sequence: TGTGCCAGCAGTGAAGCCAGGGCTCCTCAGCCCCAGCATTTT. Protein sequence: CASSEARAPQPQHF.

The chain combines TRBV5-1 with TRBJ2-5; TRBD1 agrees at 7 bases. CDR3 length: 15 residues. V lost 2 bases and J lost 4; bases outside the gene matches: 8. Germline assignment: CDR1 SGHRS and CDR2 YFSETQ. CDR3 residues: CASSFLGQKVETQYF. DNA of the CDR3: TGCGCCAGCAGCTTCCTGGGACAGAAAGTAGAGACCCAGTACTTC.

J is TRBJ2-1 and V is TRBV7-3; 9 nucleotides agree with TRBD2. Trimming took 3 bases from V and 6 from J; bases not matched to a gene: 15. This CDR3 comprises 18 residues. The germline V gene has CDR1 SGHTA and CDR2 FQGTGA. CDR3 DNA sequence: TGTGCCAGCAGCTTTAGGGGTAATAGCGGGAGTAGGGTCAATGAGCAGTTCTTC. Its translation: CASSFRGNSGSRVNEQFF.

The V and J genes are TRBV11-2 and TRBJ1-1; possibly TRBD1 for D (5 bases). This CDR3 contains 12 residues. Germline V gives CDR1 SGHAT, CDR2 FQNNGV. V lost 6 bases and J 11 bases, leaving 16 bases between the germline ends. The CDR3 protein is CASRDRDVKAFF. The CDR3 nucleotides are TGTGCCAGCAGGGACCGGGACGTCAAGGCTTTCTTT.

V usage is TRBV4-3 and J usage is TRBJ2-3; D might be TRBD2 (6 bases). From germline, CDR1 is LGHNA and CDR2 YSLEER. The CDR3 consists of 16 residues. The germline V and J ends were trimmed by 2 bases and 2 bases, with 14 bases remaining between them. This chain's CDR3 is CASSQILGGVTDTQYF. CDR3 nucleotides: TGCGCCAGCAGCCAAATCCTAGGAGGGGTCACAGATACGCAGTATTTT.

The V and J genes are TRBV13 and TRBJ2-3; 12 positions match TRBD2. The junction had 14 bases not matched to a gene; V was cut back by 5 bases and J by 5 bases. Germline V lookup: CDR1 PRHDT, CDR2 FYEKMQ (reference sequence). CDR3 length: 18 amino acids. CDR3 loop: CASSPGPRTSGMGDTQYF. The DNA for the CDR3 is TGTGCCAGCAGCCCGGGGCCCCGGACTAGCGGGATGGGAGATACGCAGTATTTT.

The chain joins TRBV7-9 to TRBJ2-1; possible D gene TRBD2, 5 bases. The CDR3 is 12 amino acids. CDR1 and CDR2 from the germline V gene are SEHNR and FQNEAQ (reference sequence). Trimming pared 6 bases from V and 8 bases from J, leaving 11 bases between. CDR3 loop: CASRRAVDEQFF. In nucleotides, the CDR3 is TGTGCCAGCAGAAGAGCGGTCGATGAGCAGTTCTTC.

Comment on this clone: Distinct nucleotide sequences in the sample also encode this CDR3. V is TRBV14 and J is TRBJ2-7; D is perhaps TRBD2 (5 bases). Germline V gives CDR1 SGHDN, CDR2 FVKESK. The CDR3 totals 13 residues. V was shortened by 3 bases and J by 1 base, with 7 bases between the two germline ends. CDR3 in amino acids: CASSQGGSYEQYF. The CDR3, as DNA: TGTGCCAGCAGCCAGGGCGGGTCCTACGAGCAGTACTTC. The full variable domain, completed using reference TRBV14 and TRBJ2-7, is EAGVTQFPSHSVIEKGQTVTLRCDPISGHDNLYWYRRVMGKEIKFLLHFVKESKQDESGMPNNRFLAERTGGTYSTLKVQPAELEDSGVYFCASSQGGSYEQYFGPGTRLTVT.

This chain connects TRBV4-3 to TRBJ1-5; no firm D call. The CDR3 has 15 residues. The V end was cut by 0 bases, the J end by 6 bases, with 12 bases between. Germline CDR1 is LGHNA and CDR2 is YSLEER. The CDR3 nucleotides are TGCGCCAGCAGCCAAGATAGGGCCTGGGCTCAGCCCCAGCATTTT. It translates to CASSQDRAWAQPQHF.

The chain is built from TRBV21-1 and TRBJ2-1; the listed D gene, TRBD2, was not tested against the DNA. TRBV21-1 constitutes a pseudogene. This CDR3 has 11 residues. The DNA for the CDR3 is TGTGCCAGCCCTGGGCGGGATGAGCAGTTCTTC. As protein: CASPGRDEQFF.

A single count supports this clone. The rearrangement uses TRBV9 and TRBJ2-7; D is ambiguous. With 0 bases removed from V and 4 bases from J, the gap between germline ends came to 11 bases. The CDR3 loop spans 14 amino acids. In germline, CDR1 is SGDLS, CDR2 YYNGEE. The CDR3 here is CASSVDLDFYEQYF. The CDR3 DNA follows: TGTGCCAGCAGCGTAGACCTTGACTTTTACGAGCAGTACTTC.

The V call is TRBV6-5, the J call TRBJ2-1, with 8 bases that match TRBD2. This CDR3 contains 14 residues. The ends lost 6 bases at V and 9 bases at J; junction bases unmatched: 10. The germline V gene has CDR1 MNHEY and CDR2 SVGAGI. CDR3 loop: CASRPGLGRSEQFF. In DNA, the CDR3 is TGTGCCAGCAGGCCGGGACTAGGGAGGAGTGAGCAGTTCTTC.

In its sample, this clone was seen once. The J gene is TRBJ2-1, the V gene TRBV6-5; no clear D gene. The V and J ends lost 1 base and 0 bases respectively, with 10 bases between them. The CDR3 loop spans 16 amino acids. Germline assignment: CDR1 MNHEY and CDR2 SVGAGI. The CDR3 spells CASSYFGQLSYNEQFF. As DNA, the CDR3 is TGTGCCAGCAGTTACTTCGGGCAGCTCTCCTACAATGAGCAGTTCTTC.

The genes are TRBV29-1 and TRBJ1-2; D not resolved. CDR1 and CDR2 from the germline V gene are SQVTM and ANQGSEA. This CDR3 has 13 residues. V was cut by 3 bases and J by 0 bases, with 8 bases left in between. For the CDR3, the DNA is TGCAGCGTTGACATCGGGGCTAACTATGGCTACACCTTC. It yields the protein CSVDIGANYGYTF.

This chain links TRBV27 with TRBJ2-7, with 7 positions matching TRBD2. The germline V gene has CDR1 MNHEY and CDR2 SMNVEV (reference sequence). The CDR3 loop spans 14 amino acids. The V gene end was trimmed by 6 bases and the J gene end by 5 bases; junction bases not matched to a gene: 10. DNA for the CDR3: TGTGCCAGCAGCCCAGGCCCACTAGCGAACGAGCAGTACTTC. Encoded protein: CASSPGPLANEQYF.

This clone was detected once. The CDR3 here is CASSMRLAGSYEQYF. CDR3 nucleotides: TGTGCCAGTAGTATGAGGCTAGCGGGATCCTACGAGCAGTACTTC. The V and J genes are TRBV19 and TRBJ2-7; 9 bases are shared with TRBD2. CDR1 and CDR2 from the germline V gene are LNHDA and SQIVND (reference sequence). The CDR3 is 15 amino acids. J was trimmed by 1 base and V by 3 bases; bases with no gene match: 4.

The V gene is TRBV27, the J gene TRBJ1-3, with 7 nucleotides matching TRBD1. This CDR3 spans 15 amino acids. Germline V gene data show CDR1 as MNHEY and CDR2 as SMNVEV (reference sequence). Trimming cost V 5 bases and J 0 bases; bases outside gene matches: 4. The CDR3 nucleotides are TGTGCCAGCAGTCTTACAGGGGCCTCTGGAAACACCATATATTTT. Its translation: CASSLTGASGNTIYF.

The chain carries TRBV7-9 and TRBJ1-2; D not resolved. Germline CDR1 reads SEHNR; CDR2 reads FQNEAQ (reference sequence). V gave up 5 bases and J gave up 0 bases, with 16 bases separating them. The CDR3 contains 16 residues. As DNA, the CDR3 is TGTGCCAGCAGCGAACGGGTGAACGGATCTAACTATGGCTACACCTTC. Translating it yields CASSERVNGSNYGYTF.

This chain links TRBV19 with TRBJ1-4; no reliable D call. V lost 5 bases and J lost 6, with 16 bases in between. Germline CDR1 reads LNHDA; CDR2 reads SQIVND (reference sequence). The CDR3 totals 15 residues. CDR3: CASSFRSERYEKLFF. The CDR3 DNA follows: TGTGCCAGTAGTTTTAGATCAGAGCGCTATGAAAAACTGTTTTTT.

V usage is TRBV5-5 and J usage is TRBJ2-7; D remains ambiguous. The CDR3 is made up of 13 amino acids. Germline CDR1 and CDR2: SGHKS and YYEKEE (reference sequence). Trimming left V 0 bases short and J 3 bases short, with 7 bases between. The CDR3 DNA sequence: TGTGCCAGCAGCTTGGCGGCCATCTACGAGCAGTACTTC. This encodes CASSLAAIYEQYF.

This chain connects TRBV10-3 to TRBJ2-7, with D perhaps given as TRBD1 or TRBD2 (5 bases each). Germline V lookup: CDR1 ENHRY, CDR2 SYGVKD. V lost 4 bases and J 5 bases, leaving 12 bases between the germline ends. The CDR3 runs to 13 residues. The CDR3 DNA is TGTGCCATCAGTGGGTCAGGGACCGACGAGCAGTACTTC. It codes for CAISGSGTDEQYF.

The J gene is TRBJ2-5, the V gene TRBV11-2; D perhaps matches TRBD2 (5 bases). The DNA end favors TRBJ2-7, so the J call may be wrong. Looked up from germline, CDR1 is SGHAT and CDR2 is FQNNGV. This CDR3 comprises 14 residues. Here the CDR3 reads CASSLRAGTYEQYF. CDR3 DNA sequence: TGTGCCAGCAGCCTCCGGGCCGGGACCTACGAGCAGTACTTC.

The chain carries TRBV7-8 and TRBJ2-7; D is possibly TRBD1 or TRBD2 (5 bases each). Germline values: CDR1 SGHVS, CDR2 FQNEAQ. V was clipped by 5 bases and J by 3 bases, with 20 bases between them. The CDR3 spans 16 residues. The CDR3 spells CASSPRGPLRGYEQYF. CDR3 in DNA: TGTGCCAGCAGCCCCAGAGGCCCATTGAGGGGCTACGAGCAGTACTTC.